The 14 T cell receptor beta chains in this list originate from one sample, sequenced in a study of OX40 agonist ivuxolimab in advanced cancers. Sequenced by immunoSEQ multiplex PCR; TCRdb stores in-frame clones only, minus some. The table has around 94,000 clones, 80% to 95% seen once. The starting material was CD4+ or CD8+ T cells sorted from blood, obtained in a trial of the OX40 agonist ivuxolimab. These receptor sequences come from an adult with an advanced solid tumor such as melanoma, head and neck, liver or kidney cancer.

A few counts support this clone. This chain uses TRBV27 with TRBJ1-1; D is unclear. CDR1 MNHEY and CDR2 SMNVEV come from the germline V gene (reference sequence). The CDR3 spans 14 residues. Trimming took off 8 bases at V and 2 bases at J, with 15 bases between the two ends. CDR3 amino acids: CASRADPINTEAFF. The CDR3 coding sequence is TGTGCCAGCCGGGCTGACCCCATAAACACTGAAGCTTTCTTT.

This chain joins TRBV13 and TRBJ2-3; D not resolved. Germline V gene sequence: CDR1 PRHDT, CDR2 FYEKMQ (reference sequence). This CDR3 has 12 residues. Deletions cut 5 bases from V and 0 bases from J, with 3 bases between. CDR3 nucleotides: TGTGCCAGCAGCATGAGCACAGATACGCAGTATTTT. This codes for CASSMSTDTQYF.

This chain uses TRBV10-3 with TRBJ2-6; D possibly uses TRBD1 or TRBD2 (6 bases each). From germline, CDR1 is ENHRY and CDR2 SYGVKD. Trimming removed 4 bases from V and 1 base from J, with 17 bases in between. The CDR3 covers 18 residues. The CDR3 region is CAISGLGGGKSGANVLTF. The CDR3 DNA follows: TGTGCCATCAGTGGGTTGGGGGGCGGGAAATCTGGGGCCAACGTCCTGACTTTC.

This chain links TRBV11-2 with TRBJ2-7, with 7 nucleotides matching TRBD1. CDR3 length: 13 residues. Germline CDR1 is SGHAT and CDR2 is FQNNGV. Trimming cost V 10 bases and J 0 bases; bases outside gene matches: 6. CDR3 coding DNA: TGTGCCATCACGGACAGGCCCTCCTACGAGCAGTACTTC. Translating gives CAITDRPSYEQYF.

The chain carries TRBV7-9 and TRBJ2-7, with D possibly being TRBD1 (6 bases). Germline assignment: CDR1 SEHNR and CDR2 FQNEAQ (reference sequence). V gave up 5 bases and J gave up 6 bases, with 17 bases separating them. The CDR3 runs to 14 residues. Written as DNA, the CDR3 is TGTGCCAGCAGCGCCCCCCTGGCCAGGGGCGAGCAGTACTTC. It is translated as CASSAPLARGEQYF.

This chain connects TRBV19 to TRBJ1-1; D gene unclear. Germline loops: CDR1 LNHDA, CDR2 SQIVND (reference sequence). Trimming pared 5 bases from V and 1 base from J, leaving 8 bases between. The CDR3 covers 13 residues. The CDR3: CASSRDANTEAFF. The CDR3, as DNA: TGTGCCAGTAGTCGAGACGCGAACACTGAAGCTTTCTTT.

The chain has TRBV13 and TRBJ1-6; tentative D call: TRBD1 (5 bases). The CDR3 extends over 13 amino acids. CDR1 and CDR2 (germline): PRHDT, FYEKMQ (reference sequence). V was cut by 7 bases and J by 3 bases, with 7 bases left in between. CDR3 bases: TGTGCCAGCACCGGGGGCTATAATTCACCCCTCCACTTT. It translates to CASTGGYNSPLHF.

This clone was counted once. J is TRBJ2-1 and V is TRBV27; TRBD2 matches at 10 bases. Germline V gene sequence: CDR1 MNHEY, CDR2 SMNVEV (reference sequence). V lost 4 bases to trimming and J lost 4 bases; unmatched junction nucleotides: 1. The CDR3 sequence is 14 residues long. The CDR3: CASSSSGSYNEQFF. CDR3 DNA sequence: TGTGCCAGCAGTTCTAGCGGGAGTTACAATGAGCAGTTCTTC.

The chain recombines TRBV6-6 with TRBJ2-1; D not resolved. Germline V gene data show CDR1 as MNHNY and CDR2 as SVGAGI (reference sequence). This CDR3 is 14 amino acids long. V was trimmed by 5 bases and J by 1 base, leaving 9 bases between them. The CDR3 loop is CASSTSPSYNEQFF. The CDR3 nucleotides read TGTGCCAGCAGTACGAGTCCATCCTACAATGAGCAGTTCTTC.

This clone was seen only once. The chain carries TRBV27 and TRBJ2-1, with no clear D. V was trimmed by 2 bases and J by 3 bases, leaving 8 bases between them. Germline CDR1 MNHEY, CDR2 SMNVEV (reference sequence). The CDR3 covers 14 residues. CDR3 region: CASSLALSYNEQFF. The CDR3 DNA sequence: TGTGCCAGCAGTTTAGCACTGAGCTACAATGAGCAGTTCTTC.

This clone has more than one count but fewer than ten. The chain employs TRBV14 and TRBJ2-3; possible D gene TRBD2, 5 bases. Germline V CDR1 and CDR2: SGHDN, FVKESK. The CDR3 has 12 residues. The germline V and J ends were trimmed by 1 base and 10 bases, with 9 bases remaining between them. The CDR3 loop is CASSQGGYPQYF. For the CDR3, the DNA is TGTGCCAGCAGCCAAGGAGGGTATCCGCAGTATTTT.

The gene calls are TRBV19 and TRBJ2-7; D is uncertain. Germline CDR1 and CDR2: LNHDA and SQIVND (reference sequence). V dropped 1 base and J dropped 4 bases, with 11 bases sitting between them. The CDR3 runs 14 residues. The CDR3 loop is CASSIVDGSYEQYF. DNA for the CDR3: TGTGCCAGTAGTATAGTAGACGGATCGTACGAGCAGTACTTC.

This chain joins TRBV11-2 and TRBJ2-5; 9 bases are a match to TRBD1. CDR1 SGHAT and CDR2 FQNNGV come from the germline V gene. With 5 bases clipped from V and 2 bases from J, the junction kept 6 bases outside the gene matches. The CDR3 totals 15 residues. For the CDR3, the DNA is TGTGCCAGCAGCGCCCGACAGGGGGGACAAGAGACCCAGTACTTC. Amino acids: CASSARQGGQETQYF.

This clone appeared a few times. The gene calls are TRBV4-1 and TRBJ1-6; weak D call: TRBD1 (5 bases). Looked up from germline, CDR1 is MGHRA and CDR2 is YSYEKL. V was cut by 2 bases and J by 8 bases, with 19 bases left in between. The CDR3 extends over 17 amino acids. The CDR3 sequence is CASSQIPAGKRDSPLHF. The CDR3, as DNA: TGCGCCAGCAGCCAAATTCCGGCAGGGAAGAGGGATTCACCCCTCCACTTT.